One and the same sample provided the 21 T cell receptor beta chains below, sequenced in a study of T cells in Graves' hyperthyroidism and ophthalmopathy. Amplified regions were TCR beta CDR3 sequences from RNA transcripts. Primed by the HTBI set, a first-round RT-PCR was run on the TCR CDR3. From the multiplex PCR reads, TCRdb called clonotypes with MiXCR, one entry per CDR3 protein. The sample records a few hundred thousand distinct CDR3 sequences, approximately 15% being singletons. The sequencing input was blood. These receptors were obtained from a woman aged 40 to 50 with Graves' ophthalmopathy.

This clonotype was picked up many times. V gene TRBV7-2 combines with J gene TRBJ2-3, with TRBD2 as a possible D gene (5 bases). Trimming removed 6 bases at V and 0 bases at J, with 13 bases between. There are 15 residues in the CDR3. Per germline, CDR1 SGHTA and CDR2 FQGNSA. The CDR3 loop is CASSPGLISTDTQYF. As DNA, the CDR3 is TGTGCCAGCAGTCCTGGACTTATTAGCACAGATACGCAGTATTTT.

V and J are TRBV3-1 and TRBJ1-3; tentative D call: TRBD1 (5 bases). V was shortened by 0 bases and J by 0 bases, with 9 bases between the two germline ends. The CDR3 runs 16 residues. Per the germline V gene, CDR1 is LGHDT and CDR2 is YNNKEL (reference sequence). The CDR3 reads CASSQDGADSGNTIYF. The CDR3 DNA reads TGTGCCAGCAGCCAAGATGGGGCAGACTCTGGAAACACCATATATTTT. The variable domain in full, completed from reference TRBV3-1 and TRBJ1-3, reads DTAVSQTPKYLVTQMGNDKSIKCEQNLGHDTMYWYKQDSKKFLKIMFSYNNKELIINETVPNRFSPKSPDKAHLNLHINSLELGDSAVYFCASSQDGADSGNTIYFGEGSWLTVV.

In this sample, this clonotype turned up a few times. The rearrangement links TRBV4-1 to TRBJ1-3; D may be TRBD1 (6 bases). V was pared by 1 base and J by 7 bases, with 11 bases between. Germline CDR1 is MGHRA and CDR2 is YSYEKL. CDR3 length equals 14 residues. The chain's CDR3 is CASSQGVQGNTIYF. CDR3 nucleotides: TGCGCCAGCAGCCAAGGGGTCCAGGGGAACACCATATATTTT.

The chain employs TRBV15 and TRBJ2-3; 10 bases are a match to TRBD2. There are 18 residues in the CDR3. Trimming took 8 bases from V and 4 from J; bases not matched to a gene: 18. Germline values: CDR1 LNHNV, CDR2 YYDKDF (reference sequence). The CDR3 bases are TGTGCCACCGCCTCGATGCGACTAGCGGGTGGGGGGGCAGATACGCAGTATTTT. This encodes CATASMRLAGGGADTQYF.

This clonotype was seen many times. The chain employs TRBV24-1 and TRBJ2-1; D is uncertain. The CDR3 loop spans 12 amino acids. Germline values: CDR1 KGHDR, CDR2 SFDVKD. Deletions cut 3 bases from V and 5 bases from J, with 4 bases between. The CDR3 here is CATSDRDNEQFF. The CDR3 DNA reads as TGTGCCACCAGTGATAGAGACAATGAGCAGTTCTTC.

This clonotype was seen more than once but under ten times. DNA for the CDR3: TGCAGTGCTAGATCCCCCCCGGATTCACCCCTCCACTTT. Its translation: CSARSPPDSPLHF. The genes are TRBV20-1 and TRBJ1-6, with D hard to call. The germline V and J ends were trimmed by 2 bases and 8 bases, with 10 bases remaining between them. The CDR3 sequence is 13 residues long. CDR1 and CDR2 (germline): DFQATT, SNEGSKA (reference sequence).

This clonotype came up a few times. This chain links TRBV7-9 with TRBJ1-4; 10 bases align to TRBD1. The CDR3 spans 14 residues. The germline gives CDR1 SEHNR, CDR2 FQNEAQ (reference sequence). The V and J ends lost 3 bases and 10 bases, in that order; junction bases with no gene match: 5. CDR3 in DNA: TGTGCCAGCAGCTTGGGACAGGGGAGTGGAAAACTGTTTTTT. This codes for CASSLGQGSGKLFF.

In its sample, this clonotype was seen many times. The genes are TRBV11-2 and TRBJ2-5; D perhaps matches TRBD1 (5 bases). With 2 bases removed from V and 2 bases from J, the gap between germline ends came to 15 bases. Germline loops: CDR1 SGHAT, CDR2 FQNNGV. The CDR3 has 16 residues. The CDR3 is CASSLTSTVRQETQYF. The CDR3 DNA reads TGTGCCAGCAGCTTAACCTCGACAGTGAGACAAGAGACCCAGTACTTC.

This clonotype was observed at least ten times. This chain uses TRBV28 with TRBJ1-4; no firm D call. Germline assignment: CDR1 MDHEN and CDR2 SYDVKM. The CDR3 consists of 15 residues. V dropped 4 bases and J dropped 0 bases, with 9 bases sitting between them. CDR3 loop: CASSSPGATNEKLFF. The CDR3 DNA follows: TGTGCCAGCAGTTCCCCTGGTGCAACTAATGAAAAACTGTTTTTT.

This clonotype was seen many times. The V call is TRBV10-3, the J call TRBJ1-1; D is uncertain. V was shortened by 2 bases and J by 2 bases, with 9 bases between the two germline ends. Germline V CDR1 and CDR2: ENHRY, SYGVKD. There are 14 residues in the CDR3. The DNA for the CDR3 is TGTGCCATCAGTGAGCGGCAGTTCAACACTGAAGCTTTCTTT. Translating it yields CAISERQFNTEAFF.

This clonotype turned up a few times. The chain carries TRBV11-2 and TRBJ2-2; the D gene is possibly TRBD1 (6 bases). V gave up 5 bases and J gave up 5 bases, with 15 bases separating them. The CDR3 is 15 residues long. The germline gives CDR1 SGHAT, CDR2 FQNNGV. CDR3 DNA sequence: TGTGCCAGCAGCCCTCACTTACAGGGAACCGGGGAGCTGTTTTTT. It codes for CASSPHLQGTGELFF. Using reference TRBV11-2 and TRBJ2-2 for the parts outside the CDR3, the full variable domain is EAGVAQSPRYKIIEKRQSVAFWCNPISGHATLYWYQQILGQGPKLLIQFQNNGVVDDSQLPKDRFSAERLKGVDSTLKIQPAKLEDSAVYLCASSPHLQGTGELFFGEGSRLTVL.

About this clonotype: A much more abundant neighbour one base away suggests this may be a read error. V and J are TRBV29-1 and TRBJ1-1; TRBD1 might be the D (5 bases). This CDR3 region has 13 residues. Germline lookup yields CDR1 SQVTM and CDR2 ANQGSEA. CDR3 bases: TGCAGCGTGGGGCGTAGGTTGAACACTGAAGCTTCCTTT. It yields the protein CSVGRRLNTEASF.

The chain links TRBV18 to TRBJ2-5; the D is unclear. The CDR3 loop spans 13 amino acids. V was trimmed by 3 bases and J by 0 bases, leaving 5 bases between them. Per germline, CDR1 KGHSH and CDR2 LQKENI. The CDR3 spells CASSPNNQETQYF. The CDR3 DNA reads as TGTGCCAGCTCACCCAACAACCAAGAGACCCAGTACTTC.

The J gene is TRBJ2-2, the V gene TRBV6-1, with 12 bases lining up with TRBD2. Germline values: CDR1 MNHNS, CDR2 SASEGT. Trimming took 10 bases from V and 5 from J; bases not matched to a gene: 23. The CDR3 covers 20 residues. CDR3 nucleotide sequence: TGTGCCACCCCCGCAGGCTGGGCTAGCGGGAGGGCCGTGGTGACCGGGGAGCTGTTTTTT. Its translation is CATPAGWASGRAVVTGELFF.

The CDR3 spells CASRPGTEGSPLHF. The DNA of the CDR3 is TGTGCCAGCAGACCCGGGACCGAAGGTTCACCCCTCCACTTT. The chain links TRBV6-1 to TRBJ1-6, with D perhaps TRBD1 (5 bases). Germline values: CDR1 MNHNS, CDR2 SASEGT. Trimming stripped 6 bases from V and 9 bases from J, with 15 bases between. The CDR3 has 14 residues.

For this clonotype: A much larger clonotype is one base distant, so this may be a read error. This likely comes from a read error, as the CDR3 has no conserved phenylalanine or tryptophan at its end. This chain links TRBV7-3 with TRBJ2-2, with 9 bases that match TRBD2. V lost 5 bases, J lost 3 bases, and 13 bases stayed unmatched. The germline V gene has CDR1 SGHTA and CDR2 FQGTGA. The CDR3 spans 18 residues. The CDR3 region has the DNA TGTGCCAGCAGCCCAAGGGCTAAGACTAGCGGATACACCGGGGAGCTGTTTTCT. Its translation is CASSPRAKTSGYTGELFS.

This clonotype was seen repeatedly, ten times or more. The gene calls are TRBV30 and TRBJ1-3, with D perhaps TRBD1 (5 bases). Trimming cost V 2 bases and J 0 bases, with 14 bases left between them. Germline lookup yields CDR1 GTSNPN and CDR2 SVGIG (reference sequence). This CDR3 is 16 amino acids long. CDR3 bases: TGTGCCTGGAGTAAGGAAGGGACCGCCTCTGGAAACACCATATATTTT. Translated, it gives CAWSKEGTASGNTIYF.

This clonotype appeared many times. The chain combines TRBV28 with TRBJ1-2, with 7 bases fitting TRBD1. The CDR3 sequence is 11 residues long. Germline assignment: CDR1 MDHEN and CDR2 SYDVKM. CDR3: CGIGGHYGYTF. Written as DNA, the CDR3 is TGTGGGATAGGGGGCCACTATGGCTACACCTTC.

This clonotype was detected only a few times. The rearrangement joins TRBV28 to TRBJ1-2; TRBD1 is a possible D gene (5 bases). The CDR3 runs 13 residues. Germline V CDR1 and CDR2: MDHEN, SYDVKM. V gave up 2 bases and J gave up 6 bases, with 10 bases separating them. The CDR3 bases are TGTGCCAGCAGTTTAAGGCAGGGTAATGGCTACACCTTC. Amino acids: CASSLRQGNGYTF.

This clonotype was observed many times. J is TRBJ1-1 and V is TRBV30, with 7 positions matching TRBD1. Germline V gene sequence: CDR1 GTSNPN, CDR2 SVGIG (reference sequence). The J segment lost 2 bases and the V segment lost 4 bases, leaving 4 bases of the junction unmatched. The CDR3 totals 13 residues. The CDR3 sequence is CAWKGTANTEAFF. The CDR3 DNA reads TGTGCCTGGAAGGGGACAGCCAACACTGAAGCTTTCTTT.

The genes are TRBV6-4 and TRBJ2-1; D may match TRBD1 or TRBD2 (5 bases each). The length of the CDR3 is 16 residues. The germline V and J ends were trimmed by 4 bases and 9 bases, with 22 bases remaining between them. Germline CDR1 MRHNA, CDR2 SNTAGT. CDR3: CASSGSHGQGRGEQFF. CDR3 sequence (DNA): TGTGCCAGCAGTGGCTCCCACGGGCAGGGACGCGGTGAGCAGTTCTTC.